This T cell receptor (beta chain) was sequenced for a study of CXCR3-negative and CXCR3-positive naive CD8 T cells. In the study overall: Every library held about 1.5 +/- 0.3 million TRB reads, and the total came to around 140 million. Study-wide points: From TRB CDR3 properties, TCR strength was inferred; surface CD5 did not differ between naive subsets.

The germline V gene encodes CDR1 DFQATT and CDR2 SNEGSKA (reference sequence). The CDR3 has 14 residues. The TRB cDNA libraries were prepared by 5' RACE with UMI labels. TCRdb re-called the 5' RACE reads and catalogs CDR3 proteins one per entry, DNA excluded. The table for this sample gives roughly 45,000 distinct CDR3 sequences. As for this clonotype: Its antigen is as yet unknown.

The genes are TRBV20-1 and TRBJ2-1; TCRdb's D gene call, TRBD2, goes unchecked for lack of DNA. This sequence originates from a human donor in good health. Some clones in this sample may be carry-over from other donors' samples. What was sequenced was naive CXCR3- CD8+ T cells from blood. Subset specified: CD45RO-CCR7+CD27+CD95- naive CD8+ T cells lacking CXCR3 (TNR3-). The CDR3 region is CSARVAGDYNEQLF.